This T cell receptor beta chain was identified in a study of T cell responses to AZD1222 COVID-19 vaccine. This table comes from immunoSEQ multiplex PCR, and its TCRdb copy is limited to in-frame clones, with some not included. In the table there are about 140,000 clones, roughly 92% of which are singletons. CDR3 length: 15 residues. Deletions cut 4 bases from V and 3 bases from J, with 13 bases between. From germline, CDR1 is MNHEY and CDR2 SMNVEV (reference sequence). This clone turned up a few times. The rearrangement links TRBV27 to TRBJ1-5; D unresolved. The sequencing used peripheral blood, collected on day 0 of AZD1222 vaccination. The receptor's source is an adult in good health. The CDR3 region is CASSYSKGSNQPQHF. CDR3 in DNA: TGTGCCAGCAGTTATAGTAAAGGGTCCAATCAGCCCCAGCATTTT.